The clone carrying this T cell receptor (beta chain) appeared a few times. What it binds is not known. Of the isolated RNA, all was reverse transcribed, and so the sequenced material was expressed TCRB transcripts. TCRdb keeps only in-frame clones here, not all; method: immunoSEQ multiplex PCR. The top ten hold roughly 0.12% of the sample, which has about 650,000 clones, approximately 13% seen once. This entry is derived from a study of beta chain features in type 1 diabetes. Study information: Sorted cells from all samples, numbering roughly 100 million, were examined. Study findings and constraints: Across all four CD4+ subsets, people with type 1 diabetes showed modestly shorter TCRB CDR3s.

Germline V lookup: CDR1 SQVTM, CDR2 ANQGSEA. V lost 2 bases and J lost 0, with 3 bases in between. The CDR3 consists of 12 residues. V is TRBV29-1 and J is TRBJ2-3; D is undetermined. This receptor was obtained from a man aged 30-40 years with type 1 diabetes. Sequencing was performed on naive CD4+ T cells from blood. CDR3 nucleotide sequence: TGCAGCGTTGAACAGAGCACAGATACGCAGTATTTT. Protein sequence: CSVEQSTDTQYF.